Presented here are 28 T cell receptor beta chains from one specimen sequenced in a study of cytomegalovirus exposure and HLA in healthy donors. The PCR ran on 60 Vbeta and 13 Jbeta primers. Profiled with immunoSEQ multiplex PCR; TCRdb holds only in-frame clones, not every one. The table lists about 150,000 clones, roughly 79% of them singletons. The sequencing input was PBMCs. Source of these receptors: a man younger than 35 in good health and CMV-seronegative.

The CDR3 loop reads CASSGFAGTGNFYEQYF. CDR3 nucleotides: TGTGCCAGTAGTGGGTTTGCTGGGACAGGGAATTTCTACGAGCAGTACTTC. V gene TRBV19 combines with J gene TRBJ2-7; 9 nucleotides align to TRBD1. CDR1 is LNHDA and CDR2 is SQIVND in the germline V gene (reference sequence). The CDR3 length is 17 residues. Germline trimming cut 5 bases from V and 3 bases from J; bases unmatched to any gene: 14.

The genes are TRBV11-3 and TRBJ2-1, with D tentatively TRBD2 (5 bases). CDR1 and CDR2 (germline): SGHNT, YENEEA. The ends were cut back, 1 base at V and 9 bases at J, with 16 bases in the middle. The CDR3 consists of 15 residues. The CDR3 bases are TGTGCCAGCAGCTTAGGACGGTCTCTAGCCGGTGAGCAGTTCTTC. Residues: CASSLGRSLAGEQFF.

This rearrangement joins TRBV30 to TRBJ1-1; D is unresolved. In germline, CDR1 is GTSNPN, CDR2 SVGIG (reference sequence). V lost 1 base, J lost 4 bases, and 19 bases lay in between. This CDR3 comprises 16 residues. DNA for the CDR3: TGTGCCTGGAGTGGATACGTTGGGAAACGGGGCACTGAAGCTTTCTTT. Residues: CAWSGYVGKRGTEAFF.

This clone was observed a handful of times. The V call is TRBV4-2, the J call TRBJ2-2, with 12 positions matching TRBD1. The junction had 3 bases not matched to a gene; V was cut back by 4 bases and J by 0 bases. The V gene's germline CDR1 is LGHNA and CDR2 YNFKEQ. This CDR3 comprises 17 residues. In DNA form, the CDR3 reads TGTGCCAGCAGCCCGGGACAGGGGGCAGCGAACACCGGGGAGCTGTTTTTT. This encodes CASSPGQGAANTGELFF.

The V gene is TRBV28, the J gene TRBJ2-7; D is possibly TRBD1 (5 bases). CDR1 and CDR2 from the germline V gene are MDHEN and SYDVKM. V was pared by 8 bases and J by 4 bases, with 21 bases between. CDR3 size: 15 residues. This CDR3 reads CASCRSGSAGYEQYV. CDR3 bases: TGTGCCAGCTGTCGGTCCGGATCCGCAGGGTACGAGCAGTACGTC.

The rearrangement joins TRBV5-1 to TRBJ1-1; 8 bases fit TRBD1. The CDR3 consists of 15 residues. The V gene end was trimmed by 4 bases and the J gene end by 4 bases; junction bases not matched to a gene: 9. Per germline, CDR1 SGHRS and CDR2 YFSETQ. The CDR3 nucleotides are TGCGCCAGCAGCATACCTGGGACAGGAATCACTGAAGCTTTCTTT. Translation: CASSIPGTGITEAFF.

This chain connects TRBV18 to TRBJ2-7, with TRBD1 identical over 8 bases. With 6 bases clipped from V and 0 bases from J, the junction kept 7 bases outside the gene matches. The CDR3 has 15 amino acids. Looked up from germline, CDR1 is KGHSH and CDR2 is LQKENI. This chain's CDR3 is CASSPTGVGSYEQYV. The CDR3 region has the DNA TGTGCCAGCTCGCCGACAGGGGTGGGCTCCTACGAGCAGTACGTC.

This clone was recorded a few times. CDR3 nucleotides: TGTGCCAGCAGCTTAGGCGTTAGCGGGGGTAGCGCAGATACGCAGTATTTT. It translates to CASSLGVSGGSADTQYF. The chain joins TRBV7-9 to TRBJ2-3; 9 bases agree with TRBD2. V was pared by 1 base and J by 4 bases, with 9 bases of the junction left unmatched. CDR1 is SEHNR and CDR2 is FQNEAQ in the germline V gene (reference sequence). The CDR3 has 17 amino acids.

This rearrangement joins TRBV28 to TRBJ1-1; D unresolved. Germline CDR1 MDHEN, CDR2 SYDVKM. The CDR3 contains 12 residues. The V end was cut by 1 base, the J end by 11 bases, with 11 bases between. The CDR3 DNA follows: TGTGCCAGCAGTTTATCCCCTTCTCGGGCTTTCTTT. This encodes CASSLSPSRAFF.

This chain joins TRBV27 and TRBJ1-5; the match to TRBD1 covers 7 bases. The CDR3 is 14 residues long. Germline lookup yields CDR1 MNHEY and CDR2 SMNVEV (reference sequence). J lost 3 bases, V lost 6 bases, and 5 bases had no gene match. The CDR3 loop is CASRGTVANQPQHF. CDR3 bases: TGTGCCAGCAGGGGGACAGTGGCCAATCAGCCCCAGCATTTT.

V is TRBV5-1 and J is TRBJ1-1; D not certain. The CDR3 contains 15 residues. Germline V gene data show CDR1 as SGHRS and CDR2 as YFSETQ. Trimming took 1 base from V and 2 from J, leaving 12 bases between them. CDR3 in amino acids: CASSLSGRKNTEAFF. Written as DNA, the CDR3 is TGCGCCAGCAGCTTGAGTGGCAGAAAAAACACTGAAGCTTTCTTT. Full variable domain (missing parts from reference TRBV5-1 and TRBJ1-1): KAGVTQTPRYLIKTRGQQVTLSCSPISGHRSVSWYQQTPGQGLQFLFEYFSETQRNKGNFPGRFSGRQFSNSRSEMNVSTLELGDSALYLCASSLSGRKNTEAFFGQGTRLTVV.

V usage is TRBV28 and J usage is TRBJ1-2; 7 bases are shared with TRBD1. The CDR3 covers 11 residues. Germline lookup yields CDR1 MDHEN and CDR2 SYDVKM. The CDR3 region is CAGGSPYGYTF. The CDR3 DNA reads TGTGCAGGGGGCAGCCCCTATGGCTACACCTTC.

The J gene is TRBJ2-2, the V gene TRBV5-1; 14 bases agree with TRBD2. The CDR3 spans 17 residues. V was pared by 4 bases and J by 4 bases, with 6 bases of the junction left unmatched. Germline values: CDR1 SGHRS, CDR2 YFSETQ. The DNA of the CDR3 is TGCGCCAGCAGCCCTGGACTAGCGGGGGGTGCCACCGGGGAGCTGTTTTTT. Protein sequence: CASSPGLAGGATGELFF.

The rearrangement links TRBV5-1 to TRBJ1-1, with a possible D match to TRBD1 (5 bases). This CDR3 has 13 amino acids. Germline V CDR1 and CDR2: SGHRS, YFSETQ. Trimming took 4 bases from V and 6 from J, leaving 13 bases between them. This chain's CDR3 is CASSQGGGSEAFF. The CDR3 coding sequence is TGCGCCAGCAGCCAGGGCGGGGGGTCTGAAGCTTTCTTT.

This chain links TRBV19 with TRBJ2-1, with D perhaps matching TRBD1 (5 bases). Trimming removed 3 bases at V and 6 bases at J, with 12 bases between. This CDR3 region has 14 residues. The germline gives CDR1 LNHDA, CDR2 SQIVND (reference sequence). The CDR3 DNA reads TGTGCCAGTAGTATGGGGCGGAACCGCAATGAGCAGTTCTTC. Protein product: CASSMGRNRNEQFF.

This clone was counted between two and nine times. This chain uses TRBV5-1 with TRBJ2-1; 8 nucleotides agree with TRBD2. From germline, CDR1 is SGHRS and CDR2 YFSETQ. The CDR3 is made up of 14 amino acids. Trimming cost V 8 bases and J 4 bases; bases outside gene matches: 8. The CDR3 sequence: CASLRGGYYNEQFF. CDR3 bases: TGCGCCAGTTTACGGGGGGGGTATTACAATGAGCAGTTCTTC.

This clone occurred a few times. J is TRBJ2-3 and V is TRBV5-1; 7 nucleotides agree with TRBD1. The CDR3 loop spans 16 amino acids. V was clipped by 4 bases and J by 1 base; unmatched bases: 9. Germline loops: CDR1 SGHRS, CDR2 YFSETQ. The CDR3 loop reads CASSPPRQGGTDTQYF. CDR3 nucleotide sequence: TGCGCCAGCAGCCCGCCGCGGCAGGGGGGCACAGATACGCAGTATTTT.

The CDR3 nucleotides read TGTGCCAGTAGTATTTGGGTAGCGGAGCCATACAATGAGCAGTTCTTC. Its protein is CASSIWVAEPYNEQFF. The chain employs TRBV19 and TRBJ2-1; D possibly corresponds to TRBD2 (6 bases). Trimming left V 3 bases short and J 4 bases short, with 16 bases between. The CDR3 spans 16 residues. CDR1 is LNHDA and CDR2 is SQIVND in the germline V gene (reference sequence). The whole variable domain, remainder taken from reference TRBV19 and TRBJ2-1, is DGGITQSPKYLFRKEGQNVTLSCEQNLNHDAMYWYRQDPGQGLRLIYYSQIVNDFQKGDIAEGYSVSREKKESFPLTVTSAQKNPTAFYLCASSIWVAEPYNEQFFGPGTRLTVL.

V is TRBV30 and J is TRBJ1-1; the D is unclear. Per germline, CDR1 GTSNPN and CDR2 SVGIG (reference sequence). The CDR3 covers 16 residues. Trimming removed 0 bases at V and 5 bases at J, with 19 bases between. CDR3: CAWSVTSFGGNTEAFF. As DNA, the CDR3 is TGTGCCTGGAGTGTTACCTCGTTTGGAGGGAATACTGAAGCTTTCTTT.

The rearrangement uses TRBV7-8 and TRBJ1-5, with 7 bases fitting TRBD1. This CDR3 region has 13 residues. Unmatched junction bases numbered 7, after V lost 5 bases and J lost 9 bases. Germline V CDR1 and CDR2: SGHVS, FQNEAQ. The CDR3 is CASSPHRGGPQHF. For the CDR3, the DNA is TGTGCCAGCAGCCCGCACAGGGGAGGGCCCCAGCATTTT.

J is TRBJ2-3 and V is TRBV2; tentatively, D is TRBD1 (5 bases). The V end was cut by 5 bases, the J end by 0 bases, with 9 bases between. From germline, CDR1 is SNHLY and CDR2 FYNNEI. The CDR3 covers 14 residues. CDR3 nucleotide sequence: TGTGCCAGCAGTCTGGGGCAGAGCACAGATACGCAGTATTTT. This codes for CASSLGQSTDTQYF.

Only one count was recorded for this clone. This chain connects TRBV21-1 to TRBJ2-7; TRBD1, the table's D call, lacks a check against the DNA. TRBV21-1 is a documented pseudogene. The CDR3 length is 14 residues. DNA for the CDR3: TGTGCCAGCAGCCGCCGGGACAGGGTACCCGAGCAGTACTTC. The encoded protein is CASSRRDRVPEQYF.

The CDR3 here is CASSLGGQGFYEQYV. In nucleotides, the CDR3 is TGCGCCAGCAGCTTGGGTGGACAGGGTTTTTACGAGCAGTACGTC. The gene calls are TRBV5-1 and TRBJ2-7; 8 bases align to TRBD1. Germline CDR1 and CDR2: SGHRS and YFSETQ. This CDR3 is 15 amino acids long. Trimming at V came to 0 bases and at J to 4 bases, leaving 6 bases not matched to a gene.

The CDR3 bases are TGTGCCAGCAGCGCAGCCACAGGGATGTCCACTGAAGCTTTCTTT. Translating it yields CASSAATGMSTEAFF. The V call is TRBV9, the J call TRBJ1-1, with D tentatively TRBD1 (6 bases). The CDR3 contains 15 residues. V was clipped by 3 bases and J by 4 bases, with 16 bases between them. The germline CDR1 and CDR2 sequences are SGDLS and YYNGEE.

The V call is TRBV5-8, the J call TRBJ1-1; D perhaps matches TRBD1 (6 bases). Trimming stripped 4 bases from V and 5 bases from J, with 12 bases between. This CDR3 has 13 amino acids. Germline loops: CDR1 SGHTS, CDR2 YDEGEE. The CDR3 DNA sequence: TGTGCCAGCAGCCGGAACAGGGAGACTGAAGCTTTCTTT. Protein: CASSRNRETEAFF.

This clone was detected once. The chain is built from TRBV29-1 and TRBJ2-1, with no clear D. From germline, CDR1 is SQVTM and CDR2 ANQGSEA. The length of the CDR3 is 12 residues. V lost 4 bases and J lost 5, with 9 bases in between. CDR3 coding DNA: TGCAGCGTTGTAGGAGCCGACAATGAGCAGTTCTTC. Amino acid sequence: CSVVGADNEQFF.

The chain is built from TRBV13 and TRBJ1-3, with D uncertain. The CDR3 loop spans 13 amino acids. Germline V lookup: CDR1 PRHDT, CDR2 FYEKMQ (reference sequence). With 3 bases removed from V and 5 bases from J, the gap between germline ends came to 8 bases. The CDR3 is CASSFEERNTIYF. CDR3 in DNA: TGTGCCAGCAGCTTTGAGGAAAGAAACACCATATATTTT.

The V gene is TRBV11-1, the J gene TRBJ1-2; D not resolved. Germline V gene sequence: CDR1 SGHAT, CDR2 FQDESV (reference sequence). V lost 5 bases and J lost 4, with 8 bases in between. This CDR3 comprises 12 residues. The CDR3 DNA reads TGTGCCAGCAGCCCAGGTACCTATGGCTACACCTTC. Translation gives CASSPGTYGYTF.